Listed here are 24 T cell receptor beta chains from one sample, sequenced in a study of blood T cell repertoires in COVID-19. This table comes from immunoSEQ multiplex PCR, and its TCRdb copy is limited to in-frame clones, with some not included. The sample shows 100,000 to 150,000 clones, about 89% of them seen only once. Material: peripheral blood. The receptors were gathered from a man aged 55 to 70 with COVID-19, enrolled during active disease.

The rearrangement links TRBV7-6 to TRBJ2-1; 11 bases are a match to TRBD2. V trimming: 3 bases; J trimming: 2 bases; junction bases outside the gene matches: 0. CDR3 length: 15 amino acids. Germline CDR1 reads SGHVS; CDR2 reads FNYEAQ. The DNA of the CDR3 is TGTGCCAGCAGCTTTAGCGGGGGGGCCTACAATGAGCAGTTCTTC. Its translation is CASSFSGGAYNEQFF.

V usage is TRBV7-8 and J usage is TRBJ2-7, with D possibly TRBD1 on 5 matching bases. Germline lookup yields CDR1 SGHVS and CDR2 FQNEAQ. The CDR3 totals 15 residues. Trimming took off 5 bases at V and 3 bases at J, with 17 bases between the two ends. The chain's CDR3 is CASSLTEKSHYEQYF. The CDR3 nucleotides are TGTGCCAGCAGCCTGACAGAGAAAAGCCACTACGAGCAGTACTTC.

The chain combines TRBV5-6 with TRBJ1-5; 8 nucleotides agree with TRBD1. Germline V CDR1 and CDR2: SGHDT, YYEEEE. The CDR3 contains 15 residues. The V segment lost 5 bases and the J segment 3 bases; nucleotides outside the gene matches: 7. The CDR3 loop reads CASRKTGVINQPQHF. The CDR3 nucleotides are TGTGCCAGCAGGAAGACAGGGGTGATCAATCAGCCCCAGCATTTT.

The rearrangement links TRBV9 to TRBJ2-2; D perhaps matches TRBD2 (5 bases). This CDR3 is 13 amino acids long. Germline assignment: CDR1 SGDLS and CDR2 YYNGEE. V lost 4 bases, J lost 8 bases, and 12 bases lay in between. This CDR3 reads CASSTSELGELFF. The CDR3 DNA reads as TGTGCCAGCAGCACTAGTGAGTTGGGGGAGCTGTTTTTT.

The chain recombines TRBV5-4 with TRBJ1-2, with D tentatively TRBD1 (6 bases). This CDR3 region has 14 residues. In germline, CDR1 is SGHNT, CDR2 YYREEE (reference sequence). V lost 2 bases to trimming and J lost 7 bases, with 15 bases between them. The CDR3 region has the DNA TGTGCCAGCAGCTTACAGGGTCCGGGGTTTGGCTACACCTTC. It codes for CASSLQGPGFGYTF.

The rearrangement uses TRBV7-6 and TRBJ1-1, with 8 bases fitting TRBD1. Germline V gene data show CDR1 as SGHVS and CDR2 as FNYEAQ. This CDR3 is 13 amino acids long. V was pared by 4 bases and J by 6 bases, with 4 bases of the junction left unmatched. The CDR3 region is CASSSDRVAEAFF. The CDR3, as DNA: TGTGCCAGCAGCTCGGACAGGGTGGCTGAAGCTTTCTTT.

This clone was seen a single time. The chain couples TRBV12-3 or TRBV12-4 to TRBJ1-2; no clear D. V lost 1 base and J lost 7, with 10 bases in between. There are 13 residues in the CDR3. In DNA, the CDR3 is TGTGCCAGCAGTTTAGGATGGGGAGGTGGCTACACCTTC. Amino acid sequence: CASSLGWGGGYTF.

This clone was found once. The chain employs TRBV28 and TRBJ1-2; D gene unclear. This CDR3 is 13 amino acids long. CDR1 MDHEN and CDR2 SYDVKM come from the germline V gene. The V and J ends lost 3 bases and 7 bases respectively, with 12 bases between them. The CDR3 nucleotides are TGTGCCAGCAGTTTTCCGGGGTGGGGTGGCTACACCTTC. Translation gives CASSFPGWGGYTF.

The chain combines TRBV19 with TRBJ1-6, with unresolved D. Germline V gene sequence: CDR1 LNHDA, CDR2 SQIVND (reference sequence). The CDR3 spans 12 residues. Trimming took 1 base from V and 11 from J, leaving 6 bases between them. CDR3 sequence (DNA): TGTGCCAGTAGTATAGGGAGTCCACCCCTCCACTTT. This codes for CASSIGSPPLHF.

Only one count was recorded for this clone. The V call is TRBV6-5, the J call TRBJ1-1, with a possible D match to TRBD1 (5 bases). V was trimmed by 2 bases and J by 3 bases, leaving 7 bases between them. Per germline, CDR1 MNHEY and CDR2 SVGAGI. This CDR3 contains 13 residues. The CDR3 nucleotides read TGTGCCAGCAGTTACGGGGGGGACACTGAAGCTTTCTTT. Translating it yields CASSYGGDTEAFF.

The chain recombines TRBV6-1 with TRBJ1-2, with 10 nucleotides matching TRBD1. The germline CDR1 and CDR2 sequences are MNHNS and SASEGT. The CDR3 runs to 13 residues. Unmatched junction bases numbered 1, after V lost 3 bases and J lost 6 bases. This CDR3 is CASSEGTGDGYTF. The CDR3 coding sequence is TGTGCCAGCAGTGAGGGGACAGGGGATGGCTACACCTTC.

The rearrangement links TRBV14 to TRBJ2-5; no definite D call. Germline CDR1 and CDR2: SGHDN and FVKESK. V was cut by 0 bases and J by 1 base, with 12 bases left in between. The CDR3 spans 16 residues. The CDR3 sequence: CASSQDPRLGQETQYF. The CDR3 bases are TGTGCCAGCAGCCAAGATCCCCGACTGGGCCAAGAGACCCAGTACTTC.

This chain connects TRBV7-6 to TRBJ2-7; weak D call: TRBD2 (6 bases). The length of the CDR3 is 14 residues. Germline V gives CDR1 SGHVS, CDR2 FNYEAQ. Between the trimmed V and J ends, which lost 1 base and 5 bases, there was a span of 12 bases. DNA for the CDR3: TGTGCCAGCAGCTTAGTCGGGGGAGGCAACGAGCAGTACTTC. It translates to CASSLVGGGNEQYF. Together with reference TRBV7-6 and TRBJ2-7, the CDR3 gives the full variable domain: GAGVSQSPRYKVTKRGQDVALRCDPISGHVSLYWYRQALGQGPEFLTYFNYEAQQDKSGLPNDRFSAERPEGSISTLTIQRTEQRDSAMYRCASSLVGGGNEQYFGPGTRLTVT.

J is TRBJ1-1 and V is TRBV6-5, with D maybe TRBD1 (6 bases). The CDR3 runs 13 residues. The V end was cut by 6 bases, the J end by 1 base, with 9 bases between. CDR1 and CDR2 from the germline V gene are MNHEY and SVGAGI. CDR3 nucleotide sequence: TGTGCCAGCAGAGAGACAGGGAACACTGAAGCTTTCTTT. Protein: CASRETGNTEAFF.

The chain couples TRBV29-1 to TRBJ1-2; the D is unclear. The CDR3 runs to 11 residues. Germline CDR1 is SQVTM and CDR2 is ANQGSEA. V lost 2 bases and J lost 5, with 6 bases in between. Here the CDR3 DNA reads TGCAGCGTTGAACGGCGGTATGGCTACACCTTC. It specifies CSVERRYGYTF.

The V call is TRBV28, the J call TRBJ1-5, with unresolved D. Germline CDR1 reads MDHEN; CDR2 reads SYDVKM. The CDR3 is made up of 17 amino acids. The V gene lost 4 bases and the J gene lost 0 bases, with 16 bases spanning the gap. DNA of the CDR3: TGTGCCAGCAGTTCCCCGGCCAGGAGGAATAGCAATCAGCCCCAGCATTTT. It translates to CASSSPARRNSNQPQHF. The whole variable domain, remainder taken from reference TRBV28 and TRBJ1-5, is DVKVTQSSRYLVKRTGEKVFLECVQDMDHENMFWYRQDPGLGLRLIYFSYDVKMKEKGDIPEGYSVSREKKERFSLILESASTNQTSMYLCASSSPARRNSNQPQHFGDGTRLSIL.

This chain connects TRBV5-1 to TRBJ2-5; tentatively, D is TRBD2 (5 bases). The germline gives CDR1 SGHRS, CDR2 YFSETQ. The CDR3 runs 15 residues. With 0 bases removed from V and 3 bases from J, the gap between germline ends came to 12 bases. The CDR3 coding sequence is TGCGCCAGCAGCTTGGGGGTCGGGCGGGAAGAGACCCAGTACTTC. Translation: CASSLGVGREETQYF.

CDR3 residues: CASSFGTITDTQYF. In DNA, the CDR3 is TGTGCCAGCAGCTTTGGGACTATCACAGATACGCAGTATTTT. The chain combines TRBV5-6 with TRBJ2-3; 7 bases agree with TRBD2. The germline CDR1 and CDR2 sequences are SGHDT and YYEEEE. The J segment lost 2 bases and the V segment lost 2 bases, leaving 2 bases of the junction unmatched. The CDR3 totals 14 residues.

The chain joins TRBV6-5 to TRBJ2-1, with TRBD2 identical over 8 bases. The ends lost 6 bases at V and 6 bases at J; junction bases unmatched: 10. The CDR3 runs 15 residues. Germline CDR1 reads MNHEY; CDR2 reads SVGAGI. The CDR3 DNA sequence: TGTGCCAGCAGGGGTTTTCGGGGGGGTGTCAATGAGCAGTTCTTC. Encoded protein: CASRGFRGGVNEQFF.

The chain combines TRBV18 with TRBJ1-1; no clear D. CDR1 and CDR2 from the germline V gene are KGHSH and LQKENI. V lost 3 bases and J lost 0, with 5 bases in between. The CDR3 has 13 amino acids. CDR3 sequence reads: CASSPAVNTEAFF. DNA of the CDR3: TGTGCCAGCTCACCGGCAGTGAACACTGAAGCTTTCTTT.

The rearrangement links TRBV7-2 to TRBJ1-2; possible D gene TRBD1, 5 bases. From germline, CDR1 is SGHTA and CDR2 FQGNSA. Deletions cut 5 bases from V and 9 bases from J, with 19 bases between. This CDR3 is 14 amino acids long. Here the CDR3 reads CASSPTVWAGSYTF. CDR3 coding DNA: TGTGCCAGCAGCCCGACAGTTTGGGCAGGGAGCTACACCTTC.

V usage is TRBV5-4 and J usage is TRBJ2-5, with 8 bases that match TRBD2. The J segment lost 2 bases and the V segment lost 4 bases, leaving 7 bases of the junction unmatched. The CDR3 spans 15 residues. CDR1 is SGHNT, CDR2 YYREEE, per germline (reference sequence). The CDR3 protein is CASSPGTRDQETQYF. CDR3 nucleotide sequence: TGTGCCAGCAGCCCGGGGACTAGAGATCAAGAGACCCAGTACTTC.

The V and J genes are TRBV11-3 and TRBJ2-3, with D possibly matching TRBD2 (6 bases). V lost 3 bases and J 5 bases, leaving 12 bases between the germline ends. The CDR3 length is 14 residues. The germline V gene has CDR1 SGHNT and CDR2 YENEEA. This CDR3 reads CASSLGPSVDTQYF. Written as DNA, the CDR3 is TGTGCCAGCAGCTTGGGTCCTAGCGTAGATACGCAGTATTTT.

This chain connects TRBV12-3 or TRBV12-4 to TRBJ2-7; the D gene is possibly TRBD2 (6 bases). This CDR3 is built from 13 residues. V dropped 2 bases and J dropped 6 bases, with 11 bases sitting between them. Written as DNA, the CDR3 is TGTGCCAGCAGTTTACGGGCGGGGAGCGAGCAGTACTTC. Protein: CASSLRAGSEQYF.